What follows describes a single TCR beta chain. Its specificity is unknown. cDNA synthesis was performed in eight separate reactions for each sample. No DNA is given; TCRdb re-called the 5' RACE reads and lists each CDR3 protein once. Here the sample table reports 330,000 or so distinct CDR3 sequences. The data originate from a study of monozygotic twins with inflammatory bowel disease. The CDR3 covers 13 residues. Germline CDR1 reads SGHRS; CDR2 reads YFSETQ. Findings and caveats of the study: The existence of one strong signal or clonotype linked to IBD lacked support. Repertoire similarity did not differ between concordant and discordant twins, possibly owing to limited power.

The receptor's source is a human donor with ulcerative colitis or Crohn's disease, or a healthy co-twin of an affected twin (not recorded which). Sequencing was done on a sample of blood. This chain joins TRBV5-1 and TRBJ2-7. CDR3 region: CASRAGSSYEQYF.